This T cell receptor (beta chain) was sequenced for a study of identical twins. Overall study findings and caveats: Compared with models, monozygotic twins showed more out-of-frame TCR alpha sharing.

V lost 6 bases to trimming and J lost 7 bases, with 16 bases between them. This CDR3 region has 13 residues. Ten or more counts support this clonotype. Its matching antigen is unknown. Via MiXCR, TCRdb re-called the 5' RACE reads, giving one row per CDR3 protein. The table lists roughly 720,000 distinct CDR3 sequences, 15% to 20% of them singletons. These data are also associated with another study on T cells expressing NK-cell markers. That paper adds: HCMV specificity of the expanded NKG2C+ T cell clones was not established.

This sequence originates from a woman between 18 and 29 years old in good health. J is TRBJ2-7 and V is TRBV12-3 or TRBV12-4, with no clear D. Source material: PBMCs. The CDR3 spells CASSNHQGGEQYF. The DNA of the CDR3 is TGTGCCAGCAGCAACCATCAAGGCGGTGAGCAGTACTTC.